This T cell receptor beta chain was sequenced for a study of identical twins. TCRdb used MiXCR to reprocess the 5' RACE reads, holding one entry per CDR3 protein. Seen here are about 530,000 distinct CDR3 sequences, about a fifth observed once, and the top ten hold around 0.5%. Germline values: CDR1 DFQATT, CDR2 SNEGSKA (reference sequence). CDR3 length: 13 amino acids. Trimming took 3 bases from V and 2 from J, leaving 9 bases between them. The data also belong to a second study, concerning yellow fever vaccine responses in identical twins.

The clonotype comes from a woman in her late teens or twenties in good health. The V gene is TRBV20-1, the J gene TRBJ2-3; D unclear. The sequencing input was CD4+ T cells sorted from blood. In DNA form, the CDR3 reads TGCAGTGCTAGGGCCGGCCACACAGATACGCAGTATTTT. The encoded protein is CSARAGHTDTQYF.